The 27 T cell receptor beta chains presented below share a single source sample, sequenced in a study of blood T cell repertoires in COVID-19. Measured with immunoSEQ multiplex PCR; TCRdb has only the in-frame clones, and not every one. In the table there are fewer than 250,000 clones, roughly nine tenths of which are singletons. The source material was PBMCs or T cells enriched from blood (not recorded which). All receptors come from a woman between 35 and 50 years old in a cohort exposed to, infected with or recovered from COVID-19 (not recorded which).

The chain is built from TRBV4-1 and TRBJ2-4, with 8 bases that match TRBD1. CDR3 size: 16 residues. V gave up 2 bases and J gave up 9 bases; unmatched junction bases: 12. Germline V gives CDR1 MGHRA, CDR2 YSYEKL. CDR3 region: CASSQSDRGGLSIQYF. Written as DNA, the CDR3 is TGCGCCAGCAGCCAATCCGACAGGGGAGGATTAAGCATTCAGTACTTC.

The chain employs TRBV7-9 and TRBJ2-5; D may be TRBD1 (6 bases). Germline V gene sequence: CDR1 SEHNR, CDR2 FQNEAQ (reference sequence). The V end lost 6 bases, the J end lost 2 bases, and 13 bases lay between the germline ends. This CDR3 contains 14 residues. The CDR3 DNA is TGTGCCAGCAGAAATTGGGACAATCAAGAGACCCAGTACTTC. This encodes CASRNWDNQETQYF. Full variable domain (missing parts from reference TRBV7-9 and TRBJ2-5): DTGVSQNPRHKITKRGQNVTFRCDPISEHNRLYWYRQTLGQGPEFLTYFQNEAQLEKSRLLSDRFSAERPKGSFSTLEIQRTEQGDSAMYLCASRNWDNQETQYFGPGTRLLVL.

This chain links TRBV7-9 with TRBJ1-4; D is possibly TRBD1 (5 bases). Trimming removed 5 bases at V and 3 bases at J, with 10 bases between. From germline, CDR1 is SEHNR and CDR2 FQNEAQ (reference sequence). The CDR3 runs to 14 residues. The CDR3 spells CASSETGPNEKLFF. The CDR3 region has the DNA TGTGCCAGCAGCGAAACAGGACCTAATGAAAAACTGTTTTTT.

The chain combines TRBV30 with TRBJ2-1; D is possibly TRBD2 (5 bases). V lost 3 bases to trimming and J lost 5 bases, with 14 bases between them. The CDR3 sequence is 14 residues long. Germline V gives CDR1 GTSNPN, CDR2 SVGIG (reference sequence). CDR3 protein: CAWSEGLADNEQFF. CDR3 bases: TGTGCCTGGAGCGAAGGGCTAGCCGACAATGAGCAGTTCTTC.

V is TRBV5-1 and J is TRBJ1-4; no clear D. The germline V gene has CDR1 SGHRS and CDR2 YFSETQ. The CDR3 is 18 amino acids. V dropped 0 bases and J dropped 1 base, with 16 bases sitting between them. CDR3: CASSLALGFEGTNEKLFF. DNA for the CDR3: TGCGCCAGCAGCTTGGCCCTCGGATTTGAGGGAACTAATGAAAAACTGTTTTTT.

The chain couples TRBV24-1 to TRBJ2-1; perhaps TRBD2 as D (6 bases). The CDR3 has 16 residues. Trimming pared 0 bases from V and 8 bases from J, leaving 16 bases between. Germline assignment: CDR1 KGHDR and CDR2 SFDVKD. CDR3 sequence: CATSDLLAARVDEQFF. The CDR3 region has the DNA TGTGCCACCAGTGATTTGTTAGCGGCACGAGTAGATGAGCAGTTCTTC.

CDR3 in amino acids: CASSPITGGFEKLFF. CDR3 nucleotides: TGCGCCAGCAGCCCCATAACAGGGGGATTTGAAAAACTGTTTTTT. This chain connects TRBV4-1 to TRBJ1-4; TRBD1 matches 8 bases. V lost 4 bases and J lost 7; bases outside the gene matches: 8. CDR3 size: 15 residues. Germline CDR1 is MGHRA and CDR2 is YSYEKL.

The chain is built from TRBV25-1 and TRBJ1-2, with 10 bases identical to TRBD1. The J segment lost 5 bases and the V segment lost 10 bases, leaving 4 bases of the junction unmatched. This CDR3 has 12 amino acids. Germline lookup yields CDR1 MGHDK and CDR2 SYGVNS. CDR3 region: CATQGQGYGYTF. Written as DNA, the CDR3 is TGTGCCACCCAGGGACAGGGGTATGGCTACACCTTC.

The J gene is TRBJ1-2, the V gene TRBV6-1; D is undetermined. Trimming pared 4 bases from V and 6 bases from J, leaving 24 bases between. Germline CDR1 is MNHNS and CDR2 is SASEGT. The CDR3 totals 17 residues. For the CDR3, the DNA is TGTGCCAGCAGTGTTTCCCCATTCCCCCCAGGTCAGAATGGCTACACCTTC. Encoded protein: CASSVSPFPPGQNGYTF.

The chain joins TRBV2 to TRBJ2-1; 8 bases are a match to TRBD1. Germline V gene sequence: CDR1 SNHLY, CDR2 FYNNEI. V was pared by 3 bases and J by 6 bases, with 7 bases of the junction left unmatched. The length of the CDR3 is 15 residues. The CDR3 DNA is TGTGCCAGCAGTGATGGCAGGGGGCGCGGCAATGAGCAGTTCTTC. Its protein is CASSDGRGRGNEQFF.

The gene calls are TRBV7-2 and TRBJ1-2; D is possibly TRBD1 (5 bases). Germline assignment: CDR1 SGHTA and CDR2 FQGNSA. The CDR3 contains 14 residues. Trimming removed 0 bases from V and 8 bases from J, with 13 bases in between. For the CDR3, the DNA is TGTGCCAGCAGCTTAGCCCGGGCCGGGGGGGGCTACACCTTC. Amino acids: CASSLARAGGGYTF.

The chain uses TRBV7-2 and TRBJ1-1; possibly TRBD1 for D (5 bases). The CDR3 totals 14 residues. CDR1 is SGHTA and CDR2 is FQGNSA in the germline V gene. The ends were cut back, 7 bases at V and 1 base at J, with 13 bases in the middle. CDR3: CASTHPGENTEAFF. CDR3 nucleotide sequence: TGTGCCAGCACCCACCCGGGGGAGAACACTGAAGCTTTCTTT. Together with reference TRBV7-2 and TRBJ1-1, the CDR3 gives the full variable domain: GAGVSQSPSNKVTEKGKDVELRCDPISGHTALYWYRQSLGQGLEFLIYFQGNSAPDKSGLPSDRFSAERTGGSVSTLTIQRTQQEDSAVYLCASTHPGENTEAFFGQGTRLTVV.

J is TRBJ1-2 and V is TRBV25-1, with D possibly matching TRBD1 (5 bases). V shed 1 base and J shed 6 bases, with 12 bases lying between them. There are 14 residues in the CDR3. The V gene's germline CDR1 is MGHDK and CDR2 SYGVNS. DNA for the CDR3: TGTGCCAGCAGTGAATGGGCAGGGAGGGATGGCTACACCTTC. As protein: CASSEWAGRDGYTF.

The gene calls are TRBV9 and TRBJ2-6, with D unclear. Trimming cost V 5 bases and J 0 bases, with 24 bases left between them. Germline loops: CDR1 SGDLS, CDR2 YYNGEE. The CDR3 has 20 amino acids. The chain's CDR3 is CASRPRLGRVTSSGANVLTF. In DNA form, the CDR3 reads TGTGCCAGCAGACCTCGATTAGGCCGGGTAACCAGCTCTGGGGCCAACGTCCTGACTTTC.

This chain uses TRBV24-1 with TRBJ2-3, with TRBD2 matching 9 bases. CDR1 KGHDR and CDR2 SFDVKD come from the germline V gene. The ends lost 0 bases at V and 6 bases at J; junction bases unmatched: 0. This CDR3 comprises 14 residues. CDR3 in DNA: TGTGCCACCAGTGATTTGGGACTAGCGGATACGCAGTATTTT. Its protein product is CATSDLGLADTQYF.

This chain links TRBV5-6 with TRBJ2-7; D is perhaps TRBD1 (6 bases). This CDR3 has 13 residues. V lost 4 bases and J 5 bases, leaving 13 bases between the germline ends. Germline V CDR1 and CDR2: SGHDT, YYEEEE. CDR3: CASSHTDRNEQYF. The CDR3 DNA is TGTGCCAGCAGCCATACGGACAGAAACGAGCAGTACTTC. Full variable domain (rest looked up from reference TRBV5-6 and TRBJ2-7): DAGVTQSPTHLIKTRGQQVTLRCSPKSGHDTVSWYQQALGQGPQFIFQYYEEEERQRGNFPDRFSGHQFPNYSSELNVNALLLGDSALYLCASSHTDRNEQYFGPGTRLTVT.

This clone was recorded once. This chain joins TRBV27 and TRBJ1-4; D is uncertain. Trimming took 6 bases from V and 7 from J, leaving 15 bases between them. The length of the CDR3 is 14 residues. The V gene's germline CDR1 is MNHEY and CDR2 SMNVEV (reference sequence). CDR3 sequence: CASRPSGGSEKLFF. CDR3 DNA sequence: TGTGCCAGCAGGCCCTCGGGTGGGTCTGAAAAACTGTTTTTT.

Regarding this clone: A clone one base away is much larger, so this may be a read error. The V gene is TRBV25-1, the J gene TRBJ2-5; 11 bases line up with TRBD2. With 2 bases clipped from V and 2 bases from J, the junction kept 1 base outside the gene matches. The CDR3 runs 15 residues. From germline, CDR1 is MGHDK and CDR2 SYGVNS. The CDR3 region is CASSELAGGQETQYF. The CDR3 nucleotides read TGTGCCAGCAGTGAACTAGCGGGGGGACAAGAGACCCAGTACTTC.

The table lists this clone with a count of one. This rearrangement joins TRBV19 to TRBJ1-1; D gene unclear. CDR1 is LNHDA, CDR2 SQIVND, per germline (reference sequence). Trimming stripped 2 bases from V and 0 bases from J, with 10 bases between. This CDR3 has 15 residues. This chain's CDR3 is CASSIIREVNTEAFF. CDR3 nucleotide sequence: TGTGCCAGTAGTATAATAAGGGAGGTGAACACTGAAGCTTTCTTT.

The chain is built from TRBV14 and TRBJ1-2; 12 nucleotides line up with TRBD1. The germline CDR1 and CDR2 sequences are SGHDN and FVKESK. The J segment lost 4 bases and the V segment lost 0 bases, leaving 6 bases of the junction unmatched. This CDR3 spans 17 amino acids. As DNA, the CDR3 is TGTGCCAGCAGCCAAGATTCGGGACAGGGGGCCGGCTATGGCTACACCTTC. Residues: CASSQDSGQGAGYGYTF.

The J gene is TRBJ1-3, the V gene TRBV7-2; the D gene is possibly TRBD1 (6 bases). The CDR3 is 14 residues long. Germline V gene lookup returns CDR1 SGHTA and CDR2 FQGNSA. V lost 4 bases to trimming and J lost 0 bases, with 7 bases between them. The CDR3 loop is CASSWTDSGNTIYF. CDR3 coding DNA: TGTGCCAGCAGCTGGACAGACTCTGGAAACACCATATATTTT. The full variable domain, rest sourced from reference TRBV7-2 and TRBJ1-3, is GAGVSQSPSNKVTEKGKDVELRCDPISGHTALYWYRQSLGQGLEFLIYFQGNSAPDKSGLPSDRFSAERTGGSVSTLTIQRTQQEDSAVYLCASSWTDSGNTIYFGEGSWLTVV.

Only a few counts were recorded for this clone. The CDR3 loop is CASSLVFLNTEAFF. The CDR3 region has the DNA TGTGCCAGCAGCTTAGTATTTCTGAACACTGAAGCTTTCTTT. The chain is built from TRBV7-9 and TRBJ1-1; unclear D gene. Trimming pared 1 base from V and 0 bases from J, leaving 6 bases between. Per the germline V gene, CDR1 is SEHNR and CDR2 is FQNEAQ (reference sequence). CDR3 length: 14 residues.

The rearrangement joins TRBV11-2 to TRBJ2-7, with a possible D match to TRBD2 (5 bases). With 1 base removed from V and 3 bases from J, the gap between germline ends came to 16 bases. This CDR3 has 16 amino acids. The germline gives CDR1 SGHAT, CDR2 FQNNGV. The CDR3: CASSLAGGSGLYEQYF. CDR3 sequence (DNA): TGTGCCAGCAGCTTAGCTGGAGGAAGCGGCCTCTACGAGCAGTACTTC.

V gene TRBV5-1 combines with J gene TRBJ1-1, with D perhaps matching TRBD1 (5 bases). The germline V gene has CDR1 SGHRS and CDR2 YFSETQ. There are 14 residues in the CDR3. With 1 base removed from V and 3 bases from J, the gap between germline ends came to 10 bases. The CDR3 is CASSLSRADTEAFF. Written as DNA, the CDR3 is TGCGCCAGCAGCTTGTCCAGGGCGGACACTGAAGCTTTCTTT.

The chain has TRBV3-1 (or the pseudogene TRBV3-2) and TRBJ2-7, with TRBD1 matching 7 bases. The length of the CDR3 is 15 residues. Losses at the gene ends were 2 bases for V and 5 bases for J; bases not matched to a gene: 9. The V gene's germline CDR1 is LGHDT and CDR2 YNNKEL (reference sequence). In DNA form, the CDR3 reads TGTGCCAGCAGCCAAACCGCCGGGACAGACCACGAGCAGTACTTC. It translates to CASSQTAGTDHEQYF.

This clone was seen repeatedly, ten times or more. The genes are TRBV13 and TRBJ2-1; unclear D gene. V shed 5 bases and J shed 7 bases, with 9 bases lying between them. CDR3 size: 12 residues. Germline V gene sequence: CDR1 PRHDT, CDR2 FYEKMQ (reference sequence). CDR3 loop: CASSREKNEQFF. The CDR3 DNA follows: TGTGCCAGCAGCCGAGAAAAAAATGAGCAGTTCTTC. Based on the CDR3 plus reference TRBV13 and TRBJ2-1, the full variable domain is AAGVIQSPRHLIKEKRETATLKCYPIPRHDTVYWYQQGPGQDPQFLISFYEKMQSDKGSIPDRFSAQQFSDYHSELNMSSLELGDSALYFCASSREKNEQFFGPGTRLTVL.

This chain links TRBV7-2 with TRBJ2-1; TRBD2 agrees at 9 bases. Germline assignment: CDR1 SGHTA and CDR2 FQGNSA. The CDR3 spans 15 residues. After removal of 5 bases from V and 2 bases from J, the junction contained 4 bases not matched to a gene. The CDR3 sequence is CASSLQRGAYNEQFF. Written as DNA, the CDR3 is TGTGCCAGCAGCCTACAGCGGGGGGCCTACAATGAGCAGTTCTTC.